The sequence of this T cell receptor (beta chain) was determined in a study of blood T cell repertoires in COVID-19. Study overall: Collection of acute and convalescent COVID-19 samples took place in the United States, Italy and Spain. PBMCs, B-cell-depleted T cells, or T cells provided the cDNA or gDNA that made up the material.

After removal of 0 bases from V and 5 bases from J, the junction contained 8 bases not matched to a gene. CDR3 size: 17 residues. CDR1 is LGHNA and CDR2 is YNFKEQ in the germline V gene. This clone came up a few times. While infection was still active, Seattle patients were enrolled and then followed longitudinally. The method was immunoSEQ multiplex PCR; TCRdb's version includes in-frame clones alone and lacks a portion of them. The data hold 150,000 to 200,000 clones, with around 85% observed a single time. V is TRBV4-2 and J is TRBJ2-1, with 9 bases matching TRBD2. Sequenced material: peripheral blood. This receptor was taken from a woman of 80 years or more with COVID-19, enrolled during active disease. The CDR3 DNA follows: TGTGCCAGCAGCCAAGAGGGGGCAGCGGGGGGAAACAATGAGCAGTTCTTC. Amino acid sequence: CASSQEGAAGGNNEQFF.